The rows below give T cell receptor beta chains drawn from one sample of a study of regulatory T cells in long-lasting Graves disease. MiXCR, applied by TCRdb to the multiplex PCR reads, yields one record per CDR3 protein. The data contain around 400,000 distinct CDR3 sequences, about 16% of them seen just once; the ten biggest clones take up around a fifth. The source material was peripheral blood mononuclear cells (PBMCs), sampled at new diagnosis, from a patient treated with antithyroid drugs. Receptors originate from a female donor with Graves disease. Both conserved end residues are part of each CDR3. The order of the fields is clone size, V gene, D gene, J gene, CDR3 protein, CDR3 DNA. D genes are given only for firm matches. Size tells how often a clone was seen (once, few, many) or the class of an expanded clone, and some rows leave it out.

abundance: many; v_gene: TRBV13; d_gene: -; j_gene: TRBJ1-4; CDR3aa: CASSSPGGEKLFF; CDR3nt: TGTGCCAGCAGTTCACCGGGGGGGGAAAAACTGTTTTTT
abundance: -; v_gene: TRBV29-1; d_gene: -; j_gene: TRBJ2-7; CDR3aa: CSVARPNSYEQYF; CDR3nt: TGCAGCGTTGCCCGGCCAAACTCCTACGAGCAGTACTTC
abundance: -; v_gene: TRBV5-1; d_gene: -; j_gene: TRBJ1-2; CDR3aa: CASSPLFYGYTF; CDR3nt: TGTGCCAGCAGCCCTCTCTTCTATGGCTACACCTTC
abundance: many; v_gene: TRBV20-1; d_gene: -; j_gene: TRBJ2-3; CDR3aa: CSACKRVAQYTQYF; CDR3nt: TGCAGTGCTTGCAAGCGGGTTGCACAATATACGCAGTATTTT
abundance: many; v_gene: TRBV2; d_gene: -; j_gene: TRBJ1-5; CDR3aa: CASSEGTPRNQPQHF; CDR3nt: TGTGCCAGCAGTGAGGGGACACCCCGCAATCAGCCCCAGCATTTT
abundance: few; v_gene: TRBV19; d_gene: TRBD2; j_gene: TRBJ2-1; CDR3aa: CASSPGLADNEQFF; CDR3nt: TGTGCCAGTAGCCCGGGACTAGCTGACAATGAGCAGTTCTTC
abundance: many; v_gene: TRBV27; d_gene: -; j_gene: TRBJ1-4; CDR3aa: CASRKNEKLFF; CDR3nt: TGTGCCAGCAGGAAAAATGAAAAACTGTTTTTT
abundance: few; v_gene: TRBV9; d_gene: -; j_gene: TRBJ1-3; CDR3aa: CASSASQGETGNTIYF; CDR3nt: TGTGCCAGCAGCGCCTCTCAGGGTGAGACTGGAAACACCATATATTTT
abundance: many; v_gene: TRBV5-1; d_gene: -; j_gene: TRBJ2-3; CDR3aa: CASSSGRAPDTQYF; CDR3nt: TGCGCCAGCAGCTCGGGACGGGCCCCGGATACGCAGTATTTT
abundance: -; v_gene: TRBV7-9; d_gene: -; j_gene: TRBJ2-2; CDR3aa: CASSLMGSGELFF; CDR3nt: TGTGCCAGCAGTCTCATGGGATCCGGGGAGCTGTTTTTT
abundance: many; v_gene: TRBV12-3/TRBV12-4; d_gene: -; j_gene: TRBJ1-1; CDR3aa: CASSPSGRNTEAFF; CDR3nt: TGTGCCAGCAGCCCTTCCGGACGGAACACTGAAGCTTTCTTT
abundance: many; v_gene: TRBV7-2; d_gene: TRBD1; j_gene: TRBJ2-7; CDR3aa: CASSPGQGDEQYF; CDR3nt: TGTGCCAGCAGCCCAGGACAGGGAGACGAGCAGTACTTC
abundance: many; v_gene: TRBV2; d_gene: TRBD1; j_gene: TRBJ1-2; CDR3aa: CASSEIPRGSDYGYTF; CDR3nt: TGTGCCAGCAGTGAAATCCCCAGGGGGTCGGACTATGGCTACACCTTC
abundance: -; v_gene: TRBV7-9; d_gene: TRBD2; j_gene: TRBJ2-2; CDR3aa: CASSLHAGGRPTGELFF; CDR3nt: TGTGCCAGCAGCTTACACGCGGGAGGGCGTCCCACCGGGGAGCTGTTTTTT
abundance: few; v_gene: TRBV19; d_gene: -; j_gene: TRBJ2-1; CDR3aa: CASSEVFSGRNNEQFF; CDR3nt: TGTGCCAGTAGTGAGGTATTTTCGGGTCGGAACAATGAGCAGTTCTTC
abundance: once; v_gene: TRBV24-1; d_gene: TRBD1; j_gene: TRBJ2-5; CDR3aa: CATSLTGDETQYF; CDR3nt: TGTGCCACCAGTCTGACAGGGGACGAGACCCAGTACTTC
abundance: once; v_gene: TRBV7-2; d_gene: TRBD2; j_gene: TRBJ2-3; CDR3aa: CASSQEVLAGGRLDTQYF; CDR3nt: TGCGCCAGCAGCCAAGAGGTCCTAGCGGGGGGGAGGTTGGATACGCAGTATTTT
abundance: -; v_gene: TRBV28; d_gene: -; j_gene: TRBJ2-2; CDR3aa: CAHQGTGELFF; CDR3nt: TGTGCCCATCAGGGCACCGGGGAGCTGTTTTTT
abundance: many; v_gene: TRBV9; d_gene: -; j_gene: TRBJ2-3; CDR3aa: CASSGQRVNSASTDTQYF; CDR3nt: TGTGCCAGCAGCGGCCAGCGGGTAAATTCTGCTAGCACAGATACGCAGTATTTT
abundance: -; v_gene: TRBV5-1; d_gene: -; j_gene: TRBJ2-2; CDR3aa: CASRRYTSTANTGELFF; CDR3nt: TGCGCCAGCAGGCGATATACTAGCACCGCGAACACCGGGGAGCTGTTTTTT